Below, one T cell receptor beta chain is given with its context. At one of its ends the junction is not consistent with the germline gene, which may arise from a read error. The CDR3 extends over 14 amino acids. CDR1 and CDR2 (germline): MDHEN, SYDVKM. This record comes from a study of tumor-infiltrating lymphocytes in primary liver carcinoma. Turning to the study itself: Male and female patients aged 30 to 69 years made up the cohort.

Between about 17 and 34 mg of unsorted bulk tissue served as the source from which RNA and DNA were co-extracted. All of the tumor samples contained over 80% viable tumor cells. The investigators made TCR beta cDNA from approximately 510 ng total RNA, using a constant-region primer. It was through three nested multiplex PCR rounds of slightly modified ARM-PCR that TCR beta libraries arose. Running 9 to 10 cycles apiece, the first two PCR rounds relied on TRBV1-TRBV30 forward primers together with a C-beta reverse primer. MiXCR was run by TCRdb on the multiplex PCR reads, yielding one entry per CDR3 protein. The sample contains over 40,000 distinct CDR3 sequences, 60% to 80% of which appear only once.

This TCR was recovered from a man aged 40-49 years with primary liver carcinoma and hepatitis B virus infection. Input material: liver tumor tissue from sampling region 5. The subset here: tumor region T5, tumor centre. The chain joins TRBV28 to TRBJ2-7; 7 nucleotides line up with TRBD1. CDR3 sequence reads: CACSFTGASNEQYF. In nucleotides, the CDR3 is TGTGCCTGCAGTTTTACAGGGGCCTCCAACGAGCAGTACTTC.